The next 15 T cell receptor beta chains were all read from a single sample in a study of cytomegalovirus exposure and HLA in healthy donors. The PCR used 60 Vbeta and 13 Jbeta primers. Here immunoSEQ multiplex PCR was the method, and the copy in TCRdb shows in-frame clones only, minus some. This table holds some 100,000 clones, roughly 88% found once. The specimen sequenced was PBMCs. These receptors all come from a woman aged 18-29 years in good health and CMV-seronegative.

V gene TRBV5-4 combines with J gene TRBJ2-7; 8 nucleotides align to TRBD1. The J segment lost 5 bases and the V segment lost 4 bases, leaving 11 bases of the junction unmatched. Germline CDR1 SGHNT, CDR2 YYREEE (reference sequence). CDR3 length equals 15 residues. The CDR3 DNA reads as TGTGCCAGCAGCGCTGACAGACAGGGGAGAAACGAGCAGTACTTC. Translated, it gives CASSADRQGRNEQYF.

This chain joins TRBV6-1 and TRBJ1-5; 8 nucleotides align to TRBD1. Trimming took 8 bases from V and 6 from J; bases not matched to a gene: 9. Per germline, CDR1 MNHNS and CDR2 SASEGT. The CDR3 contains 14 residues. This chain's CDR3 is CASCDGQGGQPQHF. For the CDR3, the DNA is TGTGCCAGCTGCGATGGACAGGGAGGTCAGCCCCAGCATTTT.

This rearrangement joins TRBV11-2 to TRBJ1-4; D remains ambiguous. Trimming cost V 0 bases and J 0 bases, with 8 bases left between them. CDR1 and CDR2 from the germline V gene are SGHAT and FQNNGV. This CDR3 region has 16 residues. CDR3 DNA sequence: TGTGCCAGCAGCTTAGATCCGGGGACAACTAATGAAAAACTGTTTTTT. This sequence encodes CASSLDPGTTNEKLFF.

The CDR3 DNA follows: TGTGCCAGTAACCCCGACAGGGAGAACTATGGCTACACCTTC. It is translated as CASNPDRENYGYTF. The genes are TRBV19 and TRBJ1-2, with 7 positions matching TRBD1. V gave up 7 bases and J gave up 2 bases; unmatched junction bases: 7. Germline lookup yields CDR1 LNHDA and CDR2 SQIVND (reference sequence). CDR3 length equals 14 residues.

The J gene is TRBJ2-7, the V gene TRBV4-3; 10 nucleotides agree with TRBD2. From germline, CDR1 is LGHNA and CDR2 YSLEER. CDR3 size: 15 residues. V was pared by 1 base and J by 4 bases, with 4 bases of the junction left unmatched. CDR3 amino acids: CASSQAPSGGYEQYF. For the CDR3, the DNA is TGCGCCAGCAGCCAAGCCCCTAGCGGGGGTTACGAGCAGTACTTC.

The gene calls are TRBV30 and TRBJ1-2; 9 positions match TRBD1. The germline V gene encodes CDR1 GTSNPN and CDR2 SVGIG (reference sequence). The ends lost 5 bases at V and 8 bases at J; junction bases unmatched: 9. This CDR3 spans 13 amino acids. The DNA of the CDR3 is TGTGCCTGGCGTCGGACAGGGGTAGGAGGCTACACCTTC. It codes for CAWRRTGVGGYTF.

The genes are TRBV11-2 and TRBJ2-1; TRBD2 agrees at 9 bases. Losses at the gene ends were 7 bases for V and 6 bases for J; bases not matched to a gene: 7. The germline V gene encodes CDR1 SGHAT and CDR2 FQNNGV. The CDR3 is 14 residues long. This CDR3 reads CASNLAGPRNEQFF. CDR3 in DNA: TGTGCCAGCAACCTAGCGGGACCCCGCAATGAGCAGTTCTTC.

This rearrangement joins TRBV4-3 to TRBJ2-2; D may be TRBD2 (6 bases). The ends were cut back, 4 bases at V and 0 bases at J, with 9 bases in the middle. This CDR3 comprises 15 residues. Germline lookup yields CDR1 LGHNA and CDR2 YSLEER. CDR3 amino acids: CASSRVAANTGELFF. The CDR3 bases are TGCGCCAGCAGCCGGGTAGCGGCGAACACCGGGGAGCTGTTTTTT.

This chain links TRBV16 with TRBJ2-1; 7 nucleotides align to TRBD1. The V gene's germline CDR1 is KGHSY and CDR2 FQNENV. The CDR3 runs to 15 residues. V was pared by 2 bases and J by 8 bases, with 9 bases of the junction left unmatched. In nucleotides, the CDR3 is TGTGCCAGCAGCCAACTTCGGACAGGCATACATGAGCAGTTCTTC. Translating gives CASSQLRTGIHEQFF.

This clone turned up a few times. The rearrangement links TRBV7-9 to TRBJ1-2, with a tentative D call TRBD1 (6 bases). V lost 4 bases and J 0 bases, leaving 9 bases between the germline ends. The CDR3 has 14 residues. Germline V gene lookup returns CDR1 SEHNR and CDR2 FQNEAQ (reference sequence). The CDR3 loop is CASSSGTTNYGYTF. The CDR3 nucleotides read TGTGCCAGCAGCTCCGGGACAACTAACTATGGCTACACCTTC.

The chain combines TRBV7-2 with TRBJ1-6; D may be TRBD1 (5 bases). V was cut by 4 bases and J by 5 bases, with 12 bases left in between. Germline V gives CDR1 SGHTA, CDR2 FQGNSA. CDR3 length: 15 amino acids. The CDR3 spells CASSSQGADNSPLHF. The CDR3 nucleotides read TGTGCCAGCAGCTCCCAGGGTGCCGATAATTCACCCCTCCACTTT.

The chain couples TRBV6-5 to TRBJ2-1; unclear D gene. The CDR3 totals 15 residues. V dropped 6 bases and J dropped 7 bases, with 19 bases sitting between them. CDR1 and CDR2 from the germline V gene are MNHEY and SVGAGI. The CDR3 sequence is CASSPAIVRKNEQFF. In DNA form, the CDR3 reads TGTGCCAGCAGCCCTGCCATCGTCAGGAAAAATGAGCAGTTCTTC.

This clone was counted a single time. The chain has TRBV28 and TRBJ1-5; TRBD1 might be the D (6 bases). Trimming stripped 4 bases from V and 3 bases from J, with 10 bases between. Germline V gene sequence: CDR1 MDHEN, CDR2 SYDVKM. The CDR3 has 14 residues. The CDR3 coding sequence is TGTGCCAGCAGTTGGGACACCGCCAATCAGCCCCAGCATTTT. Its protein product is CASSWDTANQPQHF.

This clone was seen a single time. One end of the junction does not line up with germline, which may come from a read error. V gene TRBV6-1 combines with J gene TRBJ2-5; no reliable D call. This CDR3 comprises 15 residues. The V gene's germline CDR1 is MNHNS and CDR2 SASEGT. DNA of the CDR3: TGTGCCAGCAGTGAAGTCACTCGGTCTCAAGTGACCCAGTACTTC. Its protein is CASSEVTRSQVTQYF.

On this clone: Relative to the germline gene, one junction end is altered; a read error may explain this. At the DNA level, this CDR3 is encoded by other sequences in the same sample as well. The J gene is TRBJ2-5, the V gene TRBV4-1; maybe TRBD2 (5 bases). CDR1 is MGHRA and CDR2 is YSYEKL in the germline V gene. The CDR3 covers 15 residues. The CDR3 nucleotides are TGCGCCAGTAGCCAAGTCGGGGTTTGGCAAGAGACCCAGTACTTC. This codes for CASSQVGVWQETQYF.